The T cell receptor beta chain under discussion was sequenced for a study of metastatic and nonmetastatic thyroid tumors. From germline, CDR1 is SGHTA and CDR2 FQGNSA. This CDR3 comprises 14 residues. V was shortened by 5 bases and J by 1 base, with 11 bases between the two germline ends. TCRdb reanalyzed the PCR reads with MiXCR. Of about 7,800 clones listed, roughly two fifths were seen once; the top ten hold 35% to 50%. None of the patients had undergone any treatment ahead of thyroid surgery. The sample taken for sequencing was tumor tissue. This clonotype originated in a female donor with papillary thyroid cancer or a benign thyroid nodule (not recorded which). Some clones in this sample may be carry-over from other donors' samples. The chain carries TRBV7-2 and TRBJ1-1, with D uncertain. CDR3 in amino acids: CASSADSGNTEAFF. In DNA form, the CDR3 reads TGTGCCAGCAGCGCAGACTCCGGGAACACTGAAGCTTTCTTT.